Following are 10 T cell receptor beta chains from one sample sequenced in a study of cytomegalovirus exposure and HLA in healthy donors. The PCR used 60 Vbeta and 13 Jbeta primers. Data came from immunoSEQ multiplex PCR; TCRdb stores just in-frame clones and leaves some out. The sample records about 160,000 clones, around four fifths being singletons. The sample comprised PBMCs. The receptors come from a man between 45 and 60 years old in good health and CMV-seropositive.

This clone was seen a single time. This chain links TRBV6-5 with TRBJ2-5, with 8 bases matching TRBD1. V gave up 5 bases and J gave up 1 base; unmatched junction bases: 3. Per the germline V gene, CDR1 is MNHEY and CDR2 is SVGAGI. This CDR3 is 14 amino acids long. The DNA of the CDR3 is TGTGCCAGCAGTCCGGACAGGGCCCAAGAGACCCAGTACTTC. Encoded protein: CASSPDRAQETQYF.

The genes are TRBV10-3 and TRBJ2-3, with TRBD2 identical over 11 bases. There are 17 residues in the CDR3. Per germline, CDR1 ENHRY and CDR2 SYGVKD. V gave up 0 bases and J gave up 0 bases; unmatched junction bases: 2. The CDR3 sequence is CAISESPSGGSTDTQYF. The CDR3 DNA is TGTGCCATCAGTGAGTCACCTAGCGGGGGGAGCACAGATACGCAGTATTTT.

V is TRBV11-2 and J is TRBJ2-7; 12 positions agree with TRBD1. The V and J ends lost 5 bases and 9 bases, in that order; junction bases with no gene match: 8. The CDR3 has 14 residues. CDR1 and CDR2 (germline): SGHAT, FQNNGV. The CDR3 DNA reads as TGTGCCAGCAGCCAAGGGACAGGGGGCGCGATGCAGTACTTC. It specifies CASSQGTGGAMQYF.

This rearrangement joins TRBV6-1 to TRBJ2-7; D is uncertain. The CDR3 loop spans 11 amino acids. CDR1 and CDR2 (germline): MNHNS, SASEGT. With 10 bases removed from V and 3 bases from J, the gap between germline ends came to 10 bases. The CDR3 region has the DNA TGTGCCACCGCGCAATTCTACGAGCAGTACTTC. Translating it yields CATAQFYEQYF.

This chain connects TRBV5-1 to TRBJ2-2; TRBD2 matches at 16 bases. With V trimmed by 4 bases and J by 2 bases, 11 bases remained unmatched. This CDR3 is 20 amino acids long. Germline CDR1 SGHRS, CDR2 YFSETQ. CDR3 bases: TGCGCCAGCAGCCCGAGAGGGGGACTAGCGGGAGGGCTAAACACCGGGGAGCTGTTTTTT. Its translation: CASSPRGGLAGGLNTGELFF.

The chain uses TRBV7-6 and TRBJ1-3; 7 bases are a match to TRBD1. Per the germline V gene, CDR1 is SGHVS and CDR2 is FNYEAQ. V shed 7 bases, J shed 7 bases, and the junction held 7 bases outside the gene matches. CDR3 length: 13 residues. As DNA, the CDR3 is TGTGCCAGCAACCTACACAGGGGTAACACCATATATTTT. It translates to CASNLHRGNTIYF.

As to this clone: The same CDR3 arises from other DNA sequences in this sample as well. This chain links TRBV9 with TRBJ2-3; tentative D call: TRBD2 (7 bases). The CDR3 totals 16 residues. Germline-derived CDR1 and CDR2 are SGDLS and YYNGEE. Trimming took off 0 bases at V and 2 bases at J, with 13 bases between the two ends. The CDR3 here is CASSVGGGGVTDTQYF. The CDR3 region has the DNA TGTGCCAGCAGCGTAGGTGGAGGGGGGGTCACAGATACGCAGTATTTT.

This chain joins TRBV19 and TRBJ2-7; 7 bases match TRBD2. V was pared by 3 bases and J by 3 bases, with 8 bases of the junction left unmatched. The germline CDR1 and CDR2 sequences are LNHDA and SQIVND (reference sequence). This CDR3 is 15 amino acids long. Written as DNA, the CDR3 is TGTGCCAGTAGTATGAGTTCGGGGGGTTACTACGAGCAGTACTTC. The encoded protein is CASSMSSGGYYEQYF.

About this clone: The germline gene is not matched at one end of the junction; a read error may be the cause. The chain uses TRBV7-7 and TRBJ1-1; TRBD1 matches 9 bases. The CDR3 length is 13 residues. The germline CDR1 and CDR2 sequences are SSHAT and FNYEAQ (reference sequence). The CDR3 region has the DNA TGTGCTAGCAGCCTGGACAGGGGCACTGAAGCTTTCTTT. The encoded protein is CASSLDRGTEAFF.

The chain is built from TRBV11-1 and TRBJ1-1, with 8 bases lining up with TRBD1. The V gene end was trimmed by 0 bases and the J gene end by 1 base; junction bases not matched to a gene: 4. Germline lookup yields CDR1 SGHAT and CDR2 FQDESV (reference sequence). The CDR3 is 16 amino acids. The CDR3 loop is CASSLALTGENTEAFF. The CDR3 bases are TGTGCCAGCAGCTTAGCGTTGACAGGGGAGAACACTGAAGCTTTCTTT.